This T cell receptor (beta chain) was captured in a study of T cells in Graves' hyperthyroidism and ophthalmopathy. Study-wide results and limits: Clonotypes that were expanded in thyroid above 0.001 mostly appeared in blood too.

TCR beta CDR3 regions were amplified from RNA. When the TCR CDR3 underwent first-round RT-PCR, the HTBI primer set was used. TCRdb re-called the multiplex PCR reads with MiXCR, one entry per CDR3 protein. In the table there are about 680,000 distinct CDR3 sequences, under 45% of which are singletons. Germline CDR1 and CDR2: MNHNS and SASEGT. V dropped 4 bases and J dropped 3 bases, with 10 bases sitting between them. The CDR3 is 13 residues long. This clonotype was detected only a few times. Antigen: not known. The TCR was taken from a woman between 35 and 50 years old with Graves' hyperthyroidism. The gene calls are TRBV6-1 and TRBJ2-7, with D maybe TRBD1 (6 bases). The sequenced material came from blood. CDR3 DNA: TGTGCCAGCAGTGTGGGGGCGCACTACGAGCAGTACTTC. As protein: CASSVGAHYEQYF.